This entry features one TCR beta chain sequence. Sequencing was performed with immunoSEQ multiplex PCR; in TCRdb, only in-frame clones are kept and a portion is missing. The repertoire holds over 45,000 clones, about 89% seen once, with approximately 3.5% in the top ten. The data belong to a study of neoadjuvant nivolumab and ipilimumab in lung cancer. V was pared by 3 bases and J by 6 bases, with 7 bases of the junction left unmatched. The CDR3 totals 14 residues. CDR1 is KGHSH and CDR2 is LQKENI in the germline V gene. The chain combines TRBV18 with TRBJ2-7, with 8 positions matching TRBD2. The material was blood, obtained before neoadjuvant nivolumab, alone or with ipilimumab. This TCR was sampled from an adult with non-small cell lung cancer. Some clones in this sample may be carry-over from other donors' samples. The CDR3 is CASSPRSGSTEQYF. In nucleotides, the CDR3 is TGTGCCAGCTCACCCCGGAGCGGGAGCACCGAGCAGTACTTC.